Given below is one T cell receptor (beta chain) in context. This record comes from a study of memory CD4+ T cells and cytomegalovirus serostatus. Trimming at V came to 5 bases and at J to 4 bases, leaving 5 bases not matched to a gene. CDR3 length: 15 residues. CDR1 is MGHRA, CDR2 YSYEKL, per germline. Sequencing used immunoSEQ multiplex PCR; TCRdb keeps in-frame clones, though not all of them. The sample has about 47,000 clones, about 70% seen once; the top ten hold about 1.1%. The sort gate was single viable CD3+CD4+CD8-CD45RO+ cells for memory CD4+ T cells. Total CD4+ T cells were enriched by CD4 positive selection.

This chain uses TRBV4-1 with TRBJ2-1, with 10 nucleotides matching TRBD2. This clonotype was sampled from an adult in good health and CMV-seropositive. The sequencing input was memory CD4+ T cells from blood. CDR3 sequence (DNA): TGCGCCAGCAGCTTTCTAGCGGGGGCGTACAATGAGCAGTTCTTC. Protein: CASSFLAGAYNEQFF.